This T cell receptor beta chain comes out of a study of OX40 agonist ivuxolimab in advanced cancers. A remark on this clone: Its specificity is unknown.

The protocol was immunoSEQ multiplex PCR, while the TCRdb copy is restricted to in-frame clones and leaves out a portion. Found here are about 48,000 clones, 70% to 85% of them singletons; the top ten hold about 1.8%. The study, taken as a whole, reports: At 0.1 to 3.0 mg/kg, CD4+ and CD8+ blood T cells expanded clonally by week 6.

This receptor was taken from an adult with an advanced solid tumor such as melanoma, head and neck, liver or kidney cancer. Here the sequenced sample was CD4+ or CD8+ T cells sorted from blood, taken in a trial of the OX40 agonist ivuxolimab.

CDR3 sequence reads: CAWSVVQGRGELFF. The CDR3 nucleotides are TGTGCCTGGAGTGTAGTTCAAGGCCGTGGGGAGCTGTTTTTT. The chain recombines TRBV30 with TRBJ2-2; D gene unclear. CDR3 length: 14 amino acids. V shed 0 bases and J shed 8 bases, with 13 bases lying between them. The germline V gene encodes CDR1 GTSNPN and CDR2 SVGIG (reference sequence).